This T cell receptor (beta chain) was sequenced in a study of T cell changes during pregnancy in multiple sclerosis (dated by TCRdb to about 2019). General notes on the study: In women with multiple sclerosis, the researchers looked at how the T cell repertoire shifted as pregnancy progressed.

The method was the immunoSEQ multiplex PCR assay. The source is immuneACCESS, and TCRdb retained only in-frame sequences with V and J called. Part of the clones is not carried over; for the studies checked, unresolved V genes explain less than half of this, and the remainder is unexplained. The sample has tens of thousands of clones on record, almost 95% of them singletons. The ten largest clones represent about 2.5% of the sample. Spanning cysteine to phenylalanine, the CDR3 consists of 14 amino acids. Of the read, only the CDR3 DNA is kept; its 42 bases are in frame from base 1. The germline V gene specifies SGHVS as CDR1 and FQNEAQ as CDR2. At the junction V is shortened by 0 bases and J by 5 bases, with 8 bases in between. On this clone: What this receptor recognizes is not known. Nothing much larger sits one base from this clone, and base qualities are not available.

The chain joins TRBV7-8 to TRBJ1-5; the D gene remains uncertain. This receptor was taken from a female donor with multiple sclerosis, enrolled in a pregnancy study. The sequencing used peripheral blood, collected before pregnancy. The nucleotide sequence reads TGTGCCAGCAGCTTAGCCAGGTTGGATCAGCCCCAGCATTTT. Its protein reads: CASSLARLDQPQHF.